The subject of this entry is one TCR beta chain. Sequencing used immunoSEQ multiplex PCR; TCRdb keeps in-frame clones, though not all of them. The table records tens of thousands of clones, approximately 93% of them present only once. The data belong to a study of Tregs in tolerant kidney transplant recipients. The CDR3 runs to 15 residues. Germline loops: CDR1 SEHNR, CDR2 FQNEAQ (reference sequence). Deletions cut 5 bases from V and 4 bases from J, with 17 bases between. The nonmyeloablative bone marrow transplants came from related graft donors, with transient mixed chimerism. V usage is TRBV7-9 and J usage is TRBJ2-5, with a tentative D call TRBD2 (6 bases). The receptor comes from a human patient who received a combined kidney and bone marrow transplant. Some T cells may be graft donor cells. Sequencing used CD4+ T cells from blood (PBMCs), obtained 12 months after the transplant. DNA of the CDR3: TGTGCCAGCAGCCCGACCGGGGGACTTGTAGAGACCCAGTACTTC. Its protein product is CASSPTGGLVETQYF.